The rows below give T cell receptor beta chains drawn from one sample of a study of STAT5B mutations in CD4+ large granular lymphocyte leukemia. Repertoires were generated with immunoSEQ multiplex PCR, while TCRdb's copy carries only in-frame clones and drops some. The sample has roughly 30,000 clones, about 85% seen once; the top ten hold around 3.4%. The specimen sequenced was CD4+ T cells from blood buffy coats. Receptors originate from a human donor in good health. The CDR3 runs from the conserved cysteine through the conserved F or W. The order of the fields is CDR3 length, D gene, clone size, V gene, J gene, CDR3 protein, CDR3 DNA. The D gene is left open where the match is weak. The size entry is marked missing in some rows and otherwise reads once, few, many or a size class.

>13|.|.|TRBV25-1|TRBJ2-2
CASMKSNTGELFF
TGTGCCAGCATGAAGTCGAACACCGGGGAGCTGTTTTTT
>12|TRBD2|few|TRBV29-1|TRBJ2-3
CSAGLAGDTQYF
TGCAGTGCTGGACTAGCGGGAGATACGCAGTATTTT
>14|TRBD2|.|TRBV7-9|TRBJ2-7
CASSLAGSSYEQYF
TGTGCCAGCAGTCTAGCGGGTTCTTCCTACGAGCAGTACTTC
>15|.|.|TRBV6-1|TRBJ2-2
CASSVETRNTGELFF
TGTGCCAGCAGTGTAGAGACAAGGAACACCGGGGAGCTGTTTTTT
>14|.|.|TRBV28|TRBJ2-1
CASSLVPLYNEQFF
TGTGCCAGCAGTTTGGTTCCCCTCTACAATGAGCAGTTCTTC
>13|TRBD2|.|TRBV4-1|TRBJ2-7
CASSQDVGREQYF
TGCGCCAGCAGCCAAGATGTCGGGAGGGAGCAGTACTTC
>14|.|.|TRBV10-2|TRBJ1-1
CASSDPQMNTEAFF
TGCGCCAGCAGTGATCCACAGATGAACACTGAAGCTTTCTTT
>14|.|.|TRBV6-1|TRBJ1-4
CASSALGTDEKLFF
TGTGCCAGCAGTGCTCTAGGGACGGACGAAAAACTGTTTTTT
>14|TRBD1|.|TRBV9|TRBJ2-7
CASSARDSSLEQYF
TGTGCCAGCAGCGCCAGGGACAGTTCGTTGGAGCAGTACTTC
>14|.|.|TRBV5-1|TRBJ2-7
CASSLGEGRHEQYF
TGCGCCAGCAGCTTGGGCGAGGGTAGACACGAGCAGTACTTC
>13|TRBD2|.|TRBV7-2|TRBJ2-1
CATGLAGGTEQFF
TGTGCCACCGGACTAGCGGGAGGTACTGAGCAGTTCTTC
>17|.|.|TRBV5-1|TRBJ2-7
CASSLARMDGVTYEQYF
TGCGCCAGCAGCTTGGCAAGAATGGACGGAGTAACCTACGAGCAGTACTTC
>15|TRBD1|.|TRBV7-8|TRBJ1-2
CASSQSPGTGGGYTF
TGTGCCAGCAGTCAATCACCCGGGACAGGTGGTGGCTACACCTTC
>17|TRBD1|.|TRBV7-2|TRBJ2-7
CASSLRGTRTGAYEQYF
TGTGCCAGCAGCTTAAGGGGCACGAGGACAGGGGCCTACGAGCAGTACTTC
>15|.|.|TRBV6-5|TRBJ1-2
CASSYSGGREEGYTF
TGTGCCAGCAGTTATAGCGGGGGCAGGGAGGAAGGCTACACCTTC
>15|.|.|TRBV7-2|TRBJ1-3
CASSLVAGSGNTIYF
TGTGCCAGCAGCTTAGTGGCAGGCTCTGGAAACACCATATATTTT
>15|TRBD1|.|TRBV5-6|TRBJ2-1
CASSPGQGAFNEQFF
TGTGCCAGCAGCCCGGGACAGGGGGCTTTCAATGAGCAGTTCTTC
>16|.|.|TRBV6-6|TRBJ2-3
CASSYSMGKSTDTQYF
TGTGCCAGCAGTTACTCGATGGGCAAGAGCACAGATACGCAGTATTTT
>14|TRBD1|.|TRBV11-2|TRBJ1-2
CASSPTEGAWGYTF
TGTGCCAGCAGCCCCACGGAGGGGGCGTGGGGCTACACCTTC
>13|.|.|TRBV9|TRBJ2-7
CAGSPGDLYEQYF
TGTGCCGGCAGCCCGGGGGACCTCTACGAGCAGTACTTC
>12|.|.|TRBV21-1|TRBJ2-1
CASETDPNEQFF
TGTGCCAGCGAGACGGACCCCAATGAGCAGTTCTTC
>14|.|.|TRBV28|TRBJ2-7
CASSLPRFTYEQYF
TGTGCCAGCAGTTTACCCAGATTCACCTACGAGCAGTACTTC
>13|.|.|TRBV27|TRBJ1-2
CASSLTGAYGYTF
TGTGCCAGCAGTTTAACGGGGGCCTATGGCTACACCTTC
>13|.|.|TRBV7-3|TRBJ2-2
CASSLRPRGELFF
TGTGCCAGCAGCCTCCGTCCCCGCGGGGAGCTGTTTTTT
>16|.|.|TRBV7-9|TRBJ2-3
CASSLLAWGSTDTQYF
TGTGCCAGCAGCTTATTGGCCTGGGGAAGCACAGATACGCAGTATTTT
>11|.|.|TRBV27|TRBJ2-7
CASRAGFHGPF
TGTGCCAGCAGGGCCGGGTTTCATGGGCCCTTC
>14|.|.|TRBV19|TRBJ2-2
CASTDFANTGELFF
TGTGCCAGTACAGATTTCGCGAACACCGGGGAGCTGTTTTTT
>15|TRBD1|once|TRBV7-2|TRBJ1-1
CASSAPQGGNTEAFF
TGTGCCAGCAGCGCCCCGCAGGGGGGGAATACTGAAGCTTTCTTT
>13|.|.|TRBV28|TRBJ2-1
CASRPGTPNEQFF
TGTGCCAGCAGACCCGGAACTCCCAATGAGCAGTTCTTC